A single sample gave rise to the 15 T cell receptor beta chains below, sequenced in a study of blood T cell repertoires in COVID-19. TCRdb keeps only in-frame clones here, not all; method: immunoSEQ multiplex PCR. Of approximately 200,000 clones listed, roughly four fifths are singletons. The sequenced material came from peripheral blood. These receptors were taken from a woman in her 30s with acute or convalescent COVID-19.

The chain recombines TRBV5-6 with TRBJ1-2; D is uncertain. CDR1 and CDR2 from the germline V gene are SGHDT and YYEEEE. The length of the CDR3 is 13 residues. V was shortened by 0 bases and J by 2 bases, with 5 bases between the two germline ends. The CDR3 loop reads CASSLDGNYGYTF. The DNA of the CDR3 is TGTGCCAGCAGCTTGGACGGGAACTATGGCTACACCTTC.

This clone was recorded a few times. The chain joins TRBV5-1 to TRBJ2-2; 7 nucleotides agree with TRBD1. Losses at the gene ends were 5 bases for V and 5 bases for J; bases not matched to a gene: 12. CDR1 SGHRS and CDR2 YFSETQ come from the germline V gene. This CDR3 is built from 16 residues. The CDR3 loop reads CASRPTGTVGTGELFF. As DNA, the CDR3 is TGCGCCAGCAGGCCTACCGGGACAGTGGGGACCGGGGAGCTGTTTTTT.

This clone was detected once. The gene calls are TRBV19 and TRBJ1-2; 7 bases align to TRBD1. V lost 3 bases to trimming and J lost 4 bases; unmatched junction nucleotides: 8. The CDR3 length is 15 residues. Per the germline V gene, CDR1 is LNHDA and CDR2 is SQIVND (reference sequence). The CDR3 region is CASSMGHRGSYGYTF. Written as DNA, the CDR3 is TGTGCCAGTAGTATGGGACACAGGGGCAGCTATGGCTACACCTTC.

This clone was recorded only once. The CDR3 nucleotides are TGTGCCAGCCGGACAGGGGACTATGGCTACACCTTC. It is translated as CASRTGDYGYTF. The chain couples TRBV6-5 to TRBJ1-2, with TRBD1 matching 9 bases. V lost 8 bases to trimming and J lost 3 bases; unmatched junction nucleotides: 1. The CDR3 consists of 12 residues. In germline, CDR1 is MNHEY, CDR2 SVGAGI.

The chain carries TRBV27 and TRBJ2-3; TRBD2 agrees at 12 bases. The ends lost 5 bases at V and 2 bases at J; junction bases unmatched: 8. The V gene's germline CDR1 is MNHEY and CDR2 SMNVEV (reference sequence). This CDR3 has 17 amino acids. The CDR3 nucleotides read TGTGCCAGCAGTCCGTCCCTAGCGGGAGGGACCACAGATACGCAGTATTTT. It is translated as CASSPSLAGGTTDTQYF.

The rearrangement joins TRBV19 to TRBJ2-7; 7 bases map to TRBD1. This CDR3 contains 14 residues. Germline V lookup: CDR1 LNHDA, CDR2 SQIVND (reference sequence). The ends lost 9 bases at V and 1 base at J; junction bases unmatched: 9. CDR3 region: CASQQPGQSYEQYF. In DNA, the CDR3 is TGTGCCAGCCAGCAGCCGGGACAGTCCTACGAGCAGTACTTC.

This clone has more than one count but fewer than ten. V is TRBV7-8 and J is TRBJ2-1; D is possibly TRBD1 (5 bases). Germline V gene data show CDR1 as SGHVS and CDR2 as FQNEAQ. CDR3 length: 16 amino acids. Trimming removed 1 base from V and 5 bases from J, with 15 bases in between. The CDR3 bases are TGTGCCAGCAGCTTAGGAGCAGGGTGGAGTGACAATGAGCAGTTCTTC. This translates into CASSLGAGWSDNEQFF.

The CDR3 loop reads CASSFPGTSGRISYEQYF. For the CDR3, the DNA is TGTGCCAGCAGTTTCCCCGGGACTAGCGGGAGGATCTCCTACGAGCAGTACTTC. The chain uses TRBV28 and TRBJ2-7; TRBD2 matches 15 bases. Germline V gene lookup returns CDR1 MDHEN and CDR2 SYDVKM. The CDR3 is 18 amino acids. V was pared by 3 bases and J by 0 bases, with 6 bases of the junction left unmatched.

The V and J genes are TRBV19 and TRBJ1-3; 7 nucleotides align to TRBD1. The CDR3 consists of 15 residues. The ends lost 6 bases at V and 0 bases at J; junction bases unmatched: 5. Germline values: CDR1 LNHDA, CDR2 SQIVND (reference sequence). The CDR3 region has the DNA TGTGCCAGTAGCACAACAGGGGCCTCTGGAAACACCATATATTTT. It encodes CASSTTGASGNTIYF.

CDR3 sequence: CAWRQGQGHNSPLHF. The CDR3 DNA is TGTGCCTGGAGACAGGGCCAGGGACATAATTCACCCCTCCACTTT. This sequence joins TRBV30 and TRBJ1-6, with D maybe TRBD1 (6 bases). Trimming pared 3 bases from V and 5 bases from J, leaving 14 bases between. In germline, CDR1 is GTSNPN, CDR2 SVGIG (reference sequence). This CDR3 has 15 amino acids.

This clone was seen a few times. The chain is built from TRBV27 and TRBJ2-7, with a tentative D call TRBD1 (6 bases). The CDR3 is made up of 15 amino acids. The germline V and J ends were trimmed by 5 bases and 3 bases, with 17 bases remaining between them. Looked up from germline, CDR1 is MNHEY and CDR2 is SMNVEV (reference sequence). DNA for the CDR3: TGTGCCAGCAGTCTAGGGACGGGACACTTCTACGAGCAGTACTTC. The encoded protein is CASSLGTGHFYEQYF.

This clone appeared once. The J gene is TRBJ2-1, the V gene TRBV18, with TRBD2 matching over 14 bases. Germline lookup yields CDR1 KGHSH and CDR2 LQKENI. This CDR3 contains 16 residues. V shed 3 bases, J shed 9 bases, and the junction held 7 bases outside the gene matches. CDR3 sequence: CASSPGLAGGLTEQFF. Written as DNA, the CDR3 is TGTGCCAGCTCACCCGGACTAGCGGGAGGCCTAACTGAGCAGTTCTTC.

The chain joins TRBV28 to TRBJ2-3; 8 nucleotides agree with TRBD1. V shed 4 bases and J 2 bases; nucleotides not matched to a gene: 2. CDR3 size: 14 residues. Germline V CDR1 and CDR2: MDHEN, SYDVKM. CDR3 sequence reads: CASSYQGATDTQYF. The DNA of the CDR3 is TGTGCCAGCAGTTATCAGGGGGCCACAGATACGCAGTATTTT.

The chain is built from TRBV5-4 and TRBJ1-3; D unclear. Trimming pared 3 bases from V and 1 base from J, leaving 5 bases between. The CDR3 has 13 residues. The germline CDR1 and CDR2 sequences are SGHNT and YYREEE (reference sequence). CDR3 protein: CASSWTSGNTIYF. For the CDR3, the DNA is TGTGCCAGCAGCTGGACTTCTGGAAACACCATATATTTT.

V gene TRBV19 combines with J gene TRBJ2-3; D gene ambiguous. The CDR3 runs to 12 residues. Germline V CDR1 and CDR2: LNHDA, SQIVND (reference sequence). The V and J ends lost 4 bases and 8 bases respectively, with 10 bases between them. The DNA of the CDR3 is TGTGCCAGTAGTACAAAGCCAGGTACGCAGTATTTT. This sequence encodes CASSTKPGTQYF. Based on the CDR3 plus reference TRBV19 and TRBJ2-3, the full variable domain is DGGITQSPKYLFRKEGQNVTLSCEQNLNHDAMYWYRQDPGQGLRLIYYSQIVNDFQKGDIAEGYSVSREKKESFPLTVTSAQKNPTAFYLCASSTKPGTQYFGPGTRLTVL.